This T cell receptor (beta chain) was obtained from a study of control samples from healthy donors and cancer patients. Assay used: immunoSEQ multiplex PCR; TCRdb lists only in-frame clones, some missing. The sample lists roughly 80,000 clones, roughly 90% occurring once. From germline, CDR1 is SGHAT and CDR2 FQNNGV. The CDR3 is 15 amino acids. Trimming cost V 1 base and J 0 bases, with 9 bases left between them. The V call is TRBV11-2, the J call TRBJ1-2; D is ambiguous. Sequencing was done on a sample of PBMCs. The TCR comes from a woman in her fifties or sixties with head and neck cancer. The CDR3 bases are TGTGCCAGCAGCTTAGTCGGGCCGTCTAACTATGGCTACACCTTC. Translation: CASSLVGPSNYGYTF.